The 25 T cell receptor beta chains given below trace back to one sample, sequenced in a study of blood T cell repertoires in COVID-19. Sequencing was performed with immunoSEQ multiplex PCR; in TCRdb, only in-frame clones are kept and a portion is missing. The sample carries approximately 300,000 clones, around four fifths recorded once. Sequenced: peripheral blood. The receptors originated from a woman aged 45-65 years with active or convalescent COVID-19.

This sequence joins TRBV28 and TRBJ2-1; the match to TRBD2 covers 13 bases. Unmatched junction bases numbered 8, after V lost 6 bases and J lost 12 bases. Germline CDR1 and CDR2: MDHEN and SYDVKM. The CDR3 runs to 14 residues. CDR3 loop: CASSGLAGAMMQFF. CDR3 bases: TGTGCCAGCAGCGGACTAGCGGGAGCTATGATGCAGTTCTTC.

This chain links TRBV6-5 with TRBJ1-2; D possibly corresponds to TRBD1 (6 bases). CDR3 size: 11 residues. The germline gives CDR1 MNHEY, CDR2 SVGAGI. V was trimmed by 6 bases and J by 4 bases, leaving 6 bases between them. CDR3: CASRQGYGYTF. The CDR3, as DNA: TGTGCCAGCAGACAGGGCTATGGCTACACCTTC.

The chain has TRBV19 and TRBJ1-4; the D gene is possibly TRBD1 (5 bases). The CDR3 consists of 15 residues. Trimming removed 3 bases at V and 0 bases at J, with 8 bases between. Germline CDR1 is LNHDA and CDR2 is SQIVND (reference sequence). Here the CDR3 DNA reads TGTGCCAGTAGTATCGGGACTGCAACTAATGAAAAACTGTTTTTT. As protein: CASSIGTATNEKLFF.

The rearrangement uses TRBV5-1 and TRBJ1-4, with TRBD1 matching 10 bases. This CDR3 is 15 amino acids long. V lost 4 bases, J lost 6 bases, and 6 bases stayed unmatched. Germline CDR1 SGHRS, CDR2 YFSETQ. The CDR3: CASSKTGTGDEKLFF. CDR3 in DNA: TGCGCCAGCAGCAAAACCGGGACAGGGGATGAAAAACTGTTTTTT. Based on the CDR3 plus reference TRBV5-1 and TRBJ1-4, the full variable domain is KAGVTQTPRYLIKTRGQQVTLSCSPISGHRSVSWYQQTPGQGLQFLFEYFSETQRNKGNFPGRFSGRQFSNSRSEMNVSTLELGDSALYLCASSKTGTGDEKLFFGSGTQLSVL.

CDR3 amino acids: CASSQEQGSTDTQYF. CDR3 coding DNA: TGTGCCAGCAGCCAAGAACAGGGTAGCACAGATACGCAGTATTTT. The J gene is TRBJ2-3, the V gene TRBV3-1 (or the pseudogene TRBV3-2); a weak D match, TRBD1 (6 bases). Deletions cut 0 bases from V and 0 bases from J, with 7 bases between. Germline-derived CDR1 and CDR2 are LGHDT and YNNKEL (reference sequence). The CDR3 has 15 residues.

The gene calls are TRBV5-5 and TRBJ1-1; 9 nucleotides line up with TRBD1. Trimming removed 3 bases from V and 1 base from J; junction bases left unmatched: 10. The CDR3 is made up of 17 amino acids. The germline V gene encodes CDR1 SGHKS and CDR2 YYEKEE (reference sequence). CDR3 loop: CASSSTGTGMANTEAFF. CDR3 DNA sequence: TGTGCCAGCAGCTCAACAGGGACAGGGATGGCGAACACTGAAGCTTTCTTT.

The chain recombines TRBV20-1 with TRBJ2-3; TRBD2 matches 13 bases. This CDR3 region has 15 residues. Germline assignment: CDR1 DFQATT and CDR2 SNEGSKA (reference sequence). With 3 bases clipped from V and 2 bases from J, the junction kept 2 bases outside the gene matches. CDR3 loop: CSASGLAGATDTQYF. In DNA form, the CDR3 reads TGCAGTGCTAGTGGACTAGCGGGAGCCACAGATACGCAGTATTTT.

This rearrangement joins TRBV9 to TRBJ1-6; D ambiguous. Trimming pared 0 bases from V and 7 bases from J, leaving 11 bases between. The CDR3 extends over 15 amino acids. Germline V gives CDR1 SGDLS, CDR2 YYNGEE. CDR3 DNA sequence: TGTGCCAGCAGCGTAGAGCTCGGTCGGAATTCACCCCTCCACTTT. Translating it yields CASSVELGRNSPLHF.

The rearrangement joins TRBV3-1 (or the pseudogene TRBV3-2) to TRBJ2-1; tentatively, D is TRBD2 (5 bases). CDR3 length: 20 amino acids. Germline lookup yields CDR1 LGHDT and CDR2 YNNKEL (reference sequence). V shed 5 bases and J shed 4 bases, with 30 bases lying between them. CDR3 amino acids: CASSAAKVTTSGSWYNEQFF. CDR3 sequence (DNA): TGTGCCAGCAGCGCAGCCAAAGTTACCACTAGTGGGAGTTGGTACAATGAGCAGTTCTTC.

The chain uses TRBV6-6 and TRBJ1-2; 8 positions match TRBD1. Per the germline V gene, CDR1 is MNHNY and CDR2 is SVGAGI (reference sequence). The CDR3 is made up of 16 amino acids. Trimming cost V 5 bases and J 4 bases; bases outside gene matches: 12. The CDR3: CASSPPESTGVYGYTF. As DNA, the CDR3 is TGTGCCAGCAGTCCCCCTGAATCGACAGGGGTCTATGGCTACACCTTC.

CDR3 bases: TGTGCCAGTAGTCCGTGGACAGGGAACGATCAGCCCCAGCATTTT. It is translated as CASSPWTGNDQPQHF. The rearrangement links TRBV19 to TRBJ1-5; 8 bases match TRBD1. Germline CDR1 LNHDA, CDR2 SQIVND (reference sequence). Losses at the gene ends were 5 bases for V and 5 bases for J; bases not matched to a gene: 8. The CDR3 loop spans 15 amino acids.

This chain connects TRBV2 to TRBJ1-1; D possibly corresponds to TRBD1 (6 bases). Germline V gene data show CDR1 as SNHLY and CDR2 as FYNNEI. The CDR3 loop spans 13 amino acids. Trimming pared 2 bases from V and 5 bases from J, leaving 9 bases between. The CDR3 is CASSERQGTEAFF. In nucleotides, the CDR3 is TGTGCCAGCAGTGAAAGGCAGGGGACTGAAGCTTTCTTT.

This clone was counted a single time. The chain has TRBV4-1 and TRBJ1-2, with 7 bases matching TRBD1. CDR1 and CDR2 from the germline V gene are MGHRA and YSYEKL. Trimming removed 4 bases from V and 2 bases from J; junction bases left unmatched: 10. The CDR3 spans 16 residues. In DNA form, the CDR3 reads TGCGCCAGCAGCCCCCCTGCGGTACAGGGGAACTATGGCTACACCTTC. It codes for CASSPPAVQGNYGYTF.

Of note for this clone: Sequence at one end of the junction differs from germline and may be a read error. The chain joins TRBV7-7 to TRBJ2-3; D is unresolved. This CDR3 contains 15 residues. Germline V gives CDR1 SSHAT, CDR2 FNYEAQ (reference sequence). This CDR3 is CASSLGTLGSDTQYF. CDR3 in DNA: TGTGCTAGCAGCTTAGGTACCCTCGGTTCAGATACGCAGTATTTT.

V is TRBV28 and J is TRBJ1-2; D is uncertain. Trimming removed 4 bases from V and 5 bases from J, with 11 bases in between. There are 13 residues in the CDR3. Germline V gene data show CDR1 as MDHEN and CDR2 as SYDVKM. The CDR3 loop is CASSSPPSYGYTF. The CDR3 region has the DNA TGTGCCAGCAGTTCTCCCCCCAGTTATGGCTACACCTTC.

A word on this clone: This same CDR3 is encoded by further DNA sequences in the sample. The gene calls are TRBV19 and TRBJ1-1, with TRBD1 matching 7 bases. Germline V CDR1 and CDR2: LNHDA, SQIVND (reference sequence). V dropped 3 bases and J dropped 3; count of bases not matched to a gene: 1. This CDR3 contains 13 residues. The CDR3 protein is CASSITGDTEAFF. DNA for the CDR3: TGTGCCAGTAGTATCACAGGGGACACTGAAGCTTTCTTT.

The chain links TRBV19 to TRBJ2-1, with 13 bases fitting TRBD2. Germline CDR1 reads LNHDA; CDR2 reads SQIVND (reference sequence). The CDR3 is 15 residues long. With V trimmed by 7 bases and J by 9 bases, 9 bases remained unmatched. As DNA, the CDR3 is TGTGCCAGTACCCCACTTACTAGCGGGAGGGCTGAGCAGTTCTTC. Translating it yields CASTPLTSGRAEQFF.

The count of this clone is one. Possible read error: a much larger clone is one base away. The chain joins TRBV7-3 to TRBJ1-1; the D gene is possibly TRBD1 (5 bases). This CDR3 comprises 13 residues. From germline, CDR1 is SGHTA and CDR2 FQGTGA. V gave up 5 bases and J gave up 1 base, with 8 bases separating them. In nucleotides, the CDR3 is TGTGCCAGCAGCGCCGACAGGAACACTGAAGCTTTCTTT. This translates into CASSADRNTEAFF.

This chain connects TRBV7-9 to TRBJ1-2; 8 bases agree with TRBD1. The CDR3 is 12 amino acids. Germline CDR1 reads SEHNR; CDR2 reads FQNEAQ (reference sequence). J was trimmed by 7 bases and V by 6 bases; bases with no gene match: 4. This CDR3 is CASSQQGGGYTF. In nucleotides, the CDR3 is TGTGCCAGCAGTCAACAGGGGGGTGGCTACACCTTC.

The genes are TRBV7-9 and TRBJ2-7, with 9 bases fitting TRBD1. CDR1 and CDR2 from the germline V gene are SEHNR and FQNEAQ (reference sequence). The CDR3 loop spans 15 amino acids. V lost 1 base to trimming and J lost 5 bases; unmatched junction nucleotides: 6. The chain's CDR3 is CASSLVGQGTNEQYF. As DNA, the CDR3 is TGTGCCAGCAGCTTAGTCGGACAGGGGACCAACGAGCAGTACTTC.

The chain uses TRBV6-5 and TRBJ2-7, with D perhaps TRBD1 (6 bases). Trimming took off 6 bases at V and 4 bases at J, with 16 bases between the two ends. The CDR3 covers 14 residues. Per germline, CDR1 MNHEY and CDR2 SVGAGI. As DNA, the CDR3 is TGTGCCAGCAGCGGACAGTATCCAATTTACGAGCAGTACTTC. Its translation: CASSGQYPIYEQYF.

The chain is built from TRBV19 and TRBJ2-1; 10 bases map to TRBD2. Germline CDR1 LNHDA, CDR2 SQIVND (reference sequence). This CDR3 region has 15 residues. The V segment lost 4 bases and the J segment 2 bases; nucleotides outside the gene matches: 2. For the CDR3, the DNA is TGTGCCAGTAGTACCGGGACTAGCGCCTACAATGAGCAGTTCTTC. It translates to CASSTGTSAYNEQFF.

The chain couples TRBV7-9 to TRBJ1-3; TRBD1 matches 8 bases. V lost 5 bases to trimming and J lost 0 bases; unmatched junction nucleotides: 9. The CDR3 has 17 amino acids. CDR1 is SEHNR and CDR2 is FQNEAQ in the germline V gene (reference sequence). CDR3 region: CASSVYRGESSGNTIYF. The DNA of the CDR3 is TGTGCCAGCAGCGTATACAGGGGGGAAAGCTCTGGAAACACCATATATTTT.

This chain connects TRBV24-1 to TRBJ1-5, with a tentative D call TRBD1 (6 bases). The V gene's germline CDR1 is KGHDR and CDR2 SFDVKD. V was pared by 3 bases and J by 3 bases, with 17 bases between. The CDR3 extends over 17 amino acids. The CDR3 DNA reads TGTGCCACCAGTGATACTCAACAGGGTAGGTTCAATCAGCCCCAGCATTTT. It yields the protein CATSDTQQGRFNQPQHF.

The rearrangement joins TRBV28 to TRBJ1-2; D is possibly TRBD1 (5 bases). Trimming removed 6 bases at V and 4 bases at J, with 6 bases between. Germline V gene data show CDR1 as MDHEN and CDR2 as SYDVKM. This CDR3 contains 11 residues. The CDR3 DNA follows: TGTGCCAGCAGCAGGGCCTATGGCTACACCTTC. Translated: CASSRAYGYTF.